This paragraph covers one TCR beta chain sequence. Both iRepertoire HTBI primers and Arm-PCR of CDR3 regions were used to build the TCR beta libraries. Via MiXCR, TCRdb re-called the multiplex PCR reads, giving one row per CDR3 protein. The sample carries about 660,000 distinct CDR3 sequences, approximately 29% recorded once. This entry comes from a study of regulatory T cells in long-lasting Graves disease. Time point specified: persistent/refractory GD, antithyroid drugs over 5 years with positive TRAb. The authors made the TCR library using RNA they extracted from PBMCs. The receptor's source is a female donor with Graves disease. The sample here was peripheral blood mononuclear cells (PBMCs), taken when the disease was refractory, from a patient treated with antithyroid drugs.

Here the CDR3 DNA reads TGTGCCAGCAGCCCGCAGGTTAGGGGGGAGACCCAGTACTTC. Residues: CASSPQVRGETQYF. The chain recombines TRBV9 with TRBJ2-5, with D possibly matching TRBD1 (6 bases). The V end was cut by 4 bases, the J end by 5 bases, with 15 bases between. Germline-derived CDR1 and CDR2 are SGDLS and YYNGEE. The CDR3 sequence is 14 residues long.